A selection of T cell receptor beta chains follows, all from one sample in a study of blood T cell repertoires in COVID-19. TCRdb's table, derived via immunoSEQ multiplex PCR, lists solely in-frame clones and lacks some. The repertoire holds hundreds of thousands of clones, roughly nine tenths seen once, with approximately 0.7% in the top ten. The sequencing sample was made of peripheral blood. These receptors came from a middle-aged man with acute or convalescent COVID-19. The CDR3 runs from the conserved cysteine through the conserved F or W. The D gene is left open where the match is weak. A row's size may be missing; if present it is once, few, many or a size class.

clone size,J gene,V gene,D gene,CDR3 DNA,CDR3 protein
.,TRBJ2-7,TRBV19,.,TGTGCCAGTAGTATCCGAACAGCCTACGAGCAGTACTTC,CASSIRTAYEQYF
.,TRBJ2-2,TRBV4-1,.,TGCGCCAGCAGCCAAGCATCCGGGACTGAAGGCACCGGGGAGCTGTTTTTT,CASSQASGTEGTGELFF
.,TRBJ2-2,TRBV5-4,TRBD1,TGTGCCAGCAGCTCCACTTACCAGGGGGCGAACACCGGGGAGCTGTTTTTT,CASSSTYQGANTGELFF
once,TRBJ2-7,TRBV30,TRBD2,TGTGCCTGGAGTGTGGCGGGAGGTGGCTACGAGCAGTACTTC,CAWSVAGGGYEQYF
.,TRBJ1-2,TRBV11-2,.,TGTGCCAGCAGCTTCCAGGGCTATGGCTACACCTTC,CASSFQGYGYTF
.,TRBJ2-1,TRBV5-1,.,TGCGCCAGCAGCTTGGGTCCGCGATCATCCTACAATGAGCAGTTCTTC,CASSLGPRSSYNEQFF
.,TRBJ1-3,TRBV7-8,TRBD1,TGTGCCAGCAGCCCAAGTCTAACAGGGGTGTTAGGAAACACCATATATTTT,CASSPSLTGVLGNTIYF
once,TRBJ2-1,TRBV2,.,TGTGCCAGCATCCTCTCAACTAGCATGAATGAGCAGTTCTTC,CASILSTSMNEQFF
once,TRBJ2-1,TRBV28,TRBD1,TGTGCCAGCAGTGGGCCCGGGACAGGGTACCACAATGAGCAGTTCTTC,CASSGPGTGYHNEQFF
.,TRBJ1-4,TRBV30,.,TGTGCCTGGAGTGTACAGCGGTCCTCATCCGAAAAACTGTTTTTT,CAWSVQRSSSEKLFF
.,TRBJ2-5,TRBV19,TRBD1,TGTGCCAGTAGTGCGCCGGGACAGGGTGGAGAGACCCAGTACTTC,CASSAPGQGGETQYF
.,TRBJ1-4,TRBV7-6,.,TGTGCCAGCAGCTTAGGGGGAGGACCAACTAATGAAAAACTGTTTTTT,CASSLGGGPTNEKLFF
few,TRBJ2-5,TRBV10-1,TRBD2,TGCGCCACCCTATTCGAAAGCGGGGGATGGGGAGAGACCCAGTACTTC,CATLFESGGWGETQYF
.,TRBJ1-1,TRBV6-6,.,TGTGCCAGCAGCAACACGGGCACTGAAGCTTTCTTT,CASSNTGTEAFF
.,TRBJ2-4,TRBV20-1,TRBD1,TGCAGTGCTAGTCCCCTGGGGACAGGGGGCGTCGGAGCCAAAAACATTCAGTACTTC,CSASPLGTGGVGAKNIQYF
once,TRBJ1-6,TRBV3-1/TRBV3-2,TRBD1,TGTGCCAGCAGCCACGCTCCCGGGACAGGGAGGTCACCCCTCCACTTT,CASSHAPGTGRSPLHF
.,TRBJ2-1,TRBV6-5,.,TGTGCCAGCAGTTACTCGAGACATTCCTACAATGAGCAGTTCTTC,CASSYSRHSYNEQFF
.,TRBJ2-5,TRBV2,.,TGTGCCAGCAGTAGGGTTAGGGGAGAGACCCAGTACTTC,CASSRVRGETQYF
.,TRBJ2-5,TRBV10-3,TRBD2,TGTGCCATCAGTGATTCTGTTCGGCGGGGGGGCCCAGAGACCCAGTACTTC,CAISDSVRRGGPETQYF
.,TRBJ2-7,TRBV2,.,TGTGCCAGCACGGGACACAACGAGCAGTACTTC,CASTGHNEQYF
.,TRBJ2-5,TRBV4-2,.,TGTGCCAGCAGCCGTAGTCGAAGGGAGGCACAAGAGACCCAGTACTTC,CASSRSRREAQETQYF
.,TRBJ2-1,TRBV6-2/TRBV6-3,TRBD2,TGTGCCAGCAGTTACTCGCCGACTAGCGGGAGAGGAACGGATGAGCAGTTCTTC,CASSYSPTSGRGTDEQFF
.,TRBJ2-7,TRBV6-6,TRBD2,TGTGCCAGCAGTTTTAGCGGGAGGGCCACCTACGAGCAGTACTTC,CASSFSGRATYEQYF
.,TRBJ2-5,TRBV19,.,TGTGCCAGTAGTACCCCGACAGGTGGCCAAGAGACCCAGTACTTC,CASSTPTGGQETQYF
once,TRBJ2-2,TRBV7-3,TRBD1,TGTGCCAGCAGCTTAAAGACCCAGGCAGGGGGAGTCGGGGAGCTGTTTTTT,CASSLKTQAGGVGELFF
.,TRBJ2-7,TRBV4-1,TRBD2,TGCGCCAGCAGCCAGGCGGGGGGGCAGTACGAGCAGTACTTC,CASSQAGGQYEQYF
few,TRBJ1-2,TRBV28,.,TGTGCCAGCAGGACGCGAGGTGGCTACACCTTC,CASRTRGGYTF
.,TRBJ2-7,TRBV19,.,TGTGCCAGTAGCTTTCGACAGAGTTTTTACGAGCAGTACTTC,CASSFRQSFYEQYF
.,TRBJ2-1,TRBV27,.,TGTGCCAGCAGCCGGGATACCACTGAGCAGTTCTTC,CASSRDTTEQFF
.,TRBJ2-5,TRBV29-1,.,TGCAGCGTTGATGCTCCTAGGGGGGAGACCCAGTACTTC,CSVDAPRGETQYF
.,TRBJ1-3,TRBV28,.,TGTGCCAGCAGTTCCAGAGAGGCACGCTCTGGAAACACCATATATTTT,CASSSREARSGNTIYF
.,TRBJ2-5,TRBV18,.,TGTGCCAGCTCACCCTTTCCGGGGGAGACCCAGTACTTC,CASSPFPGETQYF
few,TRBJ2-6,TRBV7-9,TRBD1,TGTGCCAGCAGCTGGGACAGGGTCTTCGCTGGGGCCAACGTCCTGACTTTC,CASSWDRVFAGANVLTF
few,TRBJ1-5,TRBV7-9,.,TGTGCCAGCAGCCTCGGGACAACCTATCAGCCCCAGCATTTT,CASSLGTTYQPQHF
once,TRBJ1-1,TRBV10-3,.,TGTGCCATCAGCCCCCGGACCCGGCCCGACAGGTCTGAAGCTTTCTTT,CAISPRTRPDRSEAFF
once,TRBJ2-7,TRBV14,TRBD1,TGTGCCAGCAGCCAAGTCACGGGACAGGGCTACGAGCAGTACTTC,CASSQVTGQGYEQYF
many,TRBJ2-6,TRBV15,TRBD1,TGTGCCACCAGCAGTGGGACAGGGGCCGTTCTTAAATGGGCCAACGTCCTGACTTTC,CATSSGTGAVLKWANVLTF
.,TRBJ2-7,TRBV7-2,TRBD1,TGTGCCAGCAGCCGGTCCGGACAGGGCCATGGCGAGCAGTACTTC,CASSRSGQGHGEQYF
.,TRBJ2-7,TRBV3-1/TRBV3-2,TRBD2,TGTGCCAGCAGCCAAGGGCTAGCGGGGGGCGAGCAGTACTTC,CASSQGLAGGEQYF
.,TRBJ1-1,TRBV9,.,TGTGCCAGCAGCGGGGGATGGGGAGGCACTGAAGCTTTCTTT,CASSGGWGGTEAFF
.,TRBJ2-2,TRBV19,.,TGTGCCAGTAGTAGCTTGAGGACCGGGGAGCTGTTTTTT,CASSSLRTGELFF
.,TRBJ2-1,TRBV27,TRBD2,TGTGCCAGCAGCCAAAACCCGTGGACTAGCGGGAGGGCCACCGATGAGCAGTTCTTC,CASSQNPWTSGRATDEQFF
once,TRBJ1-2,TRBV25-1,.,TGTGCCAGCAGGGGAGGGGCTGGCTACACCTTC,CASRGGAGYTF
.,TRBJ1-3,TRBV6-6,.,TGTGCCGCCCAAAGCGCGAGCTCTGGAAACACCATATATTTT,CAAQSASSGNTIYF
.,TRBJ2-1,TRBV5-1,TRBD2,TGCGCCAGCAGCTTGGTGAGCGGGGCCAACAATGAGCAGTTCTTC,CASSLVSGANNEQFF